This TCR beta chain was obtained from a study of T cells of healthy individuals (dated by TCRdb to 2016 to 2018). CDR3 length: 14 amino acids, cysteine to phenylalanine. This entry keeps only the CDR3 DNA: 42 bases, framed from base 1. The CDR1 and CDR2 encoded by the germline V gene (reference sequence) are LNHDA and SQIVND. The V end loses 8 bases and the J end loses 1 base, and a stretch of 14 bases separates them. As to this clonotype: No antigen is known for it. Within one base of it there is no much larger clone, and no base qualities were kept.

Receptors were amplified or captured by 5' RACE. Instrument on record: Illumina MiSeq. The raw public data were reprocessed by TCRdb itself: fastp quality trimming at Q25, MiXCR clonotype calling, in-frame beta chains only. Entries are consolidated by CDR3 protein sequence, retaining the most common genes and DNA. This sample has tens of thousands of distinct CDR3 sequences in its table, and approximately 14% of those were observed once. The leading ten clones occupy 16% of the sample. The chain is assembled from TRBV19 and TRBJ1-1; D gene: possibly TRBD1, on 6 matching bases. The TCR originated in a human donor in good health. The DNA reads TGTGCCAGTCACCAGGGGCCCGCGAACACTGAAGCTTTCTTT. Translated, this gives CASHQGPANTEAFF.